The 19 T cell receptor beta chains given below trace back to one sample, sequenced in a study of OX40 agonist ivuxolimab in advanced cancers. The method was immunoSEQ multiplex PCR; TCRdb's version includes in-frame clones alone and lacks a portion of them. The table records under 90,000 clones, around 83% of them present only once. Specimen: CD4+ or CD8+ T cells sorted from blood, collected in a trial of the OX40 agonist ivuxolimab. The source of these receptors is an adult with an advanced solid tumor such as melanoma, head and neck, liver or kidney cancer.

V gene TRBV15 combines with J gene TRBJ2-2; no clear D gene. The CDR3 totals 16 residues. In germline, CDR1 is LNHNV, CDR2 YYDKDF (reference sequence). The V end was cut by 0 bases, the J end by 2 bases, with 10 bases between. Here the CDR3 DNA reads TGTGCCACCAGCAGAGATCGATTACGAAACACCGGGGAGCTGTTTTTT. Protein: CATSRDRLRNTGELFF.

This chain links TRBV2 with TRBJ2-3, with TRBD2 identical over 12 bases. CDR1 SNHLY and CDR2 FYNNEI come from the germline V gene. The ends lost 5 bases at V and 6 bases at J; junction bases unmatched: 6. The CDR3 spans 15 residues. The CDR3 sequence: CASSPLAGGKDTQYF. The CDR3 nucleotides are TGTGCCAGCAGTCCTCTAGCGGGAGGGAAGGATACGCAGTATTTT.

The chain carries TRBV6-5 and TRBJ2-4; no reliable D call. This CDR3 contains 11 residues. V was trimmed by 5 bases and J by 8 bases, leaving 7 bases between them. CDR1 is MNHEY, CDR2 SVGAGI, per germline. CDR3 in amino acids: CASSTQDIQYF. DNA for the CDR3: TGTGCCAGCAGTACCCAAGACATTCAGTACTTC.

V is TRBV2 and J is TRBJ2-7; D not certain. The CDR3 contains 12 residues. Trimming shortened V by 3 bases and J by 3 bases, and 6 bases separated the two germline ends. Germline CDR1 reads SNHLY; CDR2 reads FYNNEI. CDR3 protein: CASSEAGYEQYF. Written as DNA, the CDR3 is TGTGCCAGCAGTGAGGCAGGCTACGAGCAGTACTTC. The full variable domain, in which reference TRBV2 and TRBJ2-7 provide the parts outside the CDR3, is EPEVTQTPSHQVTQMGQEVILRCVPISNHLYFYWYRQILGQKVEFLVSFYNNEISEKSEIFDDQFSVERPDGSNFTLKIRSTKLEDSAMYFCASSEAGYEQYFGPGTRLTVT.

The chain combines TRBV4-1 with TRBJ2-7; 8 positions match TRBD1. The CDR3 is 15 amino acids. Germline V CDR1 and CDR2: MGHRA, YSYEKL. Trimming at V came to 2 bases and at J to 7 bases, leaving 10 bases not matched to a gene. This CDR3 is CASSQLTGALGEQYF. As DNA, the CDR3 is TGCGCCAGCAGCCAATTGACAGGGGCCTTGGGGGAGCAGTACTTC.

The chain uses TRBV18 and TRBJ2-2; D could derive from TRBD1 or TRBD2 (5 bases each). Trimming shortened V by 2 bases and J by 4 bases, and 14 bases separated the two germline ends. Per germline, CDR1 KGHSH and CDR2 LQKENI. The CDR3 consists of 16 residues. The CDR3: CASSPRGALGTGELFF. The CDR3, as DNA: TGTGCCAGCTCACCAAGAGGGGCCCTTGGCACCGGGGAGCTGTTTTTT. The full variable domain, rest sourced from reference TRBV18 and TRBJ2-2, is NAGVMQNPRHLVRRRGQEARLRCSPMKGHSHVYWYRQLPEEGLKFMVYLQKENIIDESGMPKERFSAEFPKEGPSILRIQQVVRGDSAAYFCASSPRGALGTGELFFGEGSRLTVL.

The chain links TRBV12-5 to TRBJ2-3, with D perhaps TRBD1 or TRBD2 (5 bases each). The germline V gene has CDR1 LGHNT and CDR2 FRNRAP. This CDR3 has 14 residues. Trimming stripped 6 bases from V and 2 bases from J, with 12 bases between. The chain's CDR3 is CASGWGRDTDTQYF. The CDR3 coding sequence is TGTGCTAGTGGATGGGGCCGGGACACAGATACGCAGTATTTT.

The V and J genes are TRBV6-5 and TRBJ1-6, with D hard to call. With 4 bases removed from V and 10 bases from J, the gap between germline ends came to 11 bases. The CDR3 has 13 residues. CDR1 is MNHEY, CDR2 SVGAGI, per germline. For the CDR3, the DNA is TGTGCCAGCAGTTCCGAGCCCTTGTCACCCCTCCACTTT. Translated: CASSSEPLSPLHF.

This chain connects TRBV7-8 to TRBJ2-7; 7 positions match TRBD2. Trimming at V came to 3 bases and at J to 4 bases, leaving 6 bases not matched to a gene. The CDR3 loop spans 14 amino acids. Germline values: CDR1 SGHVS, CDR2 FQNEAQ. CDR3 sequence: CASSFTGGIYEQYF. The CDR3 DNA is TGTGCCAGCAGCTTTACGGGGGGTATTTACGAGCAGTACTTC. Together with reference TRBV7-8 and TRBJ2-7, the CDR3 gives the full variable domain: GAGVSQSPRYKVAKRGQDVALRCDPISGHVSLFWYQQALGQGPEFLTYFQNEAQLDKSGLPSDRFFAERPEGSVSTLKIQRTQQEDSAVYLCASSFTGGIYEQYFGPGTRLTVT.

The chain has TRBV5-1 and TRBJ2-3, with TRBD2 matching over 11 bases. Germline assignment: CDR1 SGHRS and CDR2 YFSETQ. The CDR3 totals 18 residues. Trimming at V came to 1 base and at J to 1 base, leaving 8 bases not matched to a gene. The CDR3 bases are TGCGCCAGCAGCTTGTGGCTAGCGGGGGGCCCGGGCACAGATACGCAGTATTTT. It yields the protein CASSLWLAGGPGTDTQYF.

This clone was detected a few times. The chain has TRBV7-9 and TRBJ1-1; 7 bases are shared with TRBD1. The CDR3 sequence is 13 residues long. Germline assignment: CDR1 SEHNR and CDR2 FQNEAQ (reference sequence). Germline trimming cut 3 bases from V and 7 bases from J; bases unmatched to any gene: 5. The CDR3 DNA follows: TGTGCCAGCAGCTTTACTCGGACAGGTGAAGCTTTCTTT. Translated: CASSFTRTGEAFF.

The V call is TRBV19, the J call TRBJ1-2; TRBD1 matches at 8 bases. This CDR3 has 14 residues. Per germline, CDR1 LNHDA and CDR2 SQIVND (reference sequence). The V gene end was trimmed by 7 bases and the J gene end by 3 bases; junction bases not matched to a gene: 7. This chain's CDR3 is CASNPTGEYYGYTF. The CDR3 DNA reads as TGTGCCAGTAATCCGACAGGGGAATACTATGGCTACACCTTC.

The chain recombines TRBV13 with TRBJ2-5; TRBD2 matches at 8 bases. The end of the DNA is better explained by TRBJ2-7, so the J call may be wrong. Germline CDR1 and CDR2: PRHDT and FYEKMQ (reference sequence). The CDR3 is 15 amino acids. The CDR3 sequence is CASSPRLATAYEQYF. The CDR3 region has the DNA TGTGCCAGCAGCCCCCGACTAGCGACTGCCTACGAGCAGTACTTC.

The rearrangement joins TRBV28 to TRBJ1-1; 7 bases fit TRBD1. CDR3 length: 15 residues. V was pared by 1 base and J by 10 bases, with 12 bases of the junction left unmatched. Germline loops: CDR1 MDHEN, CDR2 SYDVKM. Here the CDR3 reads CASSLLEGATHGAFF. The CDR3 DNA sequence: TGTGCCAGCAGTTTATTGGAGGGGGCGACCCATGGAGCTTTCTTT.

The chain has TRBV7-9 and TRBJ1-1; TRBD1 matches 8 bases. V was clipped by 1 base and J by 7 bases; unmatched bases: 8. The CDR3 contains 15 residues. In germline, CDR1 is SEHNR, CDR2 FQNEAQ (reference sequence). This CDR3 is CASSLGQGADDEAFF. In DNA, the CDR3 is TGTGCCAGCAGCTTAGGGCAGGGGGCAGATGATGAAGCTTTCTTT.

In its sample, this clone was seen once. At one boundary the junction diverges from the germline segment, which might be a read error. The chain employs TRBV9 and TRBJ2-1, with D maybe TRBD2 (6 bases). Germline V lookup: CDR1 SGDLS, CDR2 YYNGEE. The CDR3 extends over 15 amino acids. CDR3 in DNA: TGTGCCAGCAGCCCGCCCGGGAGATCGCACAATGGGCAGTTCTTC. Its translation is CASSPPGRSHNGQFF.

The chain joins TRBV7-3 to TRBJ1-2; a weak D match, TRBD1 (6 bases). Trimming removed 5 bases from V and 4 bases from J, with 11 bases in between. Looked up from germline, CDR1 is SGHTA and CDR2 is FQGTGA. The CDR3 covers 13 residues. The CDR3 DNA is TGTGCCAGCAGCCCGGGGGCCGGCTATGGCTACACCTTC. It codes for CASSPGAGYGYTF.

V and J are TRBV19 and TRBJ1-5, with D perhaps TRBD1 (6 bases). The germline V gene has CDR1 LNHDA and CDR2 SQIVND (reference sequence). Trimming removed 4 bases from V and 7 bases from J, with 14 bases in between. The CDR3 totals 14 residues. The CDR3 here is CASSTQYRDQPQHF. CDR3 DNA: TGTGCCAGTAGTACGCAATACAGGGACCAGCCCCAGCATTTT.

The chain uses TRBV5-6 and TRBJ2-6, with D tentatively TRBD1 (6 bases). Germline CDR1 reads SGHDT; CDR2 reads YYEEEE. V dropped 2 bases and J dropped 0 bases, with 12 bases sitting between them. CDR3 length: 17 residues. The CDR3 coding sequence is TGTGCCAGCAGCTTATGGGGGCATTTCTCTGGGGCCAACGTCCTGACTTTC. It yields the protein CASSLWGHFSGANVLTF.